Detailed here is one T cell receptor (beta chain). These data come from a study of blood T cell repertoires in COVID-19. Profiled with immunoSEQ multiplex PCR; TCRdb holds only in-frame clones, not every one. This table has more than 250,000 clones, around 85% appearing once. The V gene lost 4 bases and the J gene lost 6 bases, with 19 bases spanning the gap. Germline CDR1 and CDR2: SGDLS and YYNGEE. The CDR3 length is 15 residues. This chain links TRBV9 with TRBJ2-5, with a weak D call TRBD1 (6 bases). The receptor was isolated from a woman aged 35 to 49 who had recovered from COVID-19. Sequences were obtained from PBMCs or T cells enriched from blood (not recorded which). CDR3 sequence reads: CASSPRGSLEKTQYF. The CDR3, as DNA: TGTGCCAGCAGCCCTAGGGGGAGTTTGGAAAAGACCCAGTACTTC.